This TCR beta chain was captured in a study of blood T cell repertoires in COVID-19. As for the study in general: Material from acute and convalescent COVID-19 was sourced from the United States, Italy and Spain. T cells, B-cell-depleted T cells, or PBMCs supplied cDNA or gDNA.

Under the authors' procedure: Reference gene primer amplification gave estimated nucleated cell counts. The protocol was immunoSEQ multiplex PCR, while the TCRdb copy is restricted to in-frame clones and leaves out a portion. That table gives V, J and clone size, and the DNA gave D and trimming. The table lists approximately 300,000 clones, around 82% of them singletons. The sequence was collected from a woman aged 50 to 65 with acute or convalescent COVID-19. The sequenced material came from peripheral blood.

For the CDR3, the DNA is TGTGCCAGCAGTTTAATGAGGGCATACGAGCAGTACTTC. This sequence encodes CASSLMRAYEQYF. The chain links TRBV12-3 or TRBV12-4 to TRBJ2-7; tentative D call: TRBD2 (5 bases). V was cut by 2 bases and J by 4 bases, with 9 bases left in between. The CDR3 has 13 amino acids.